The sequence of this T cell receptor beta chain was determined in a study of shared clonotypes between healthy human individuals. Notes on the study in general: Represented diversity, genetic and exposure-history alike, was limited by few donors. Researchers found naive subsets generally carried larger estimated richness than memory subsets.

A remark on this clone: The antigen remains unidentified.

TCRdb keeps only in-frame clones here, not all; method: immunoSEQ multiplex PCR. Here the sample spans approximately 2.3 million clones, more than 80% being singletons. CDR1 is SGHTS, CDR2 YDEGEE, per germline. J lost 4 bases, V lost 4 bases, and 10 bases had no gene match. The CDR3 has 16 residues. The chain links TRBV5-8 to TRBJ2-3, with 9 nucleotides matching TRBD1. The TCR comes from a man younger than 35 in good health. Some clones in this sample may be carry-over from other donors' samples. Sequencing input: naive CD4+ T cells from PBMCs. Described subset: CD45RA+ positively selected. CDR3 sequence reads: CASSGLQGASADTQYF. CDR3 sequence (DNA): TGTGCCAGCAGCGGGCTACAGGGGGCGTCCGCAGATACGCAGTATTTT. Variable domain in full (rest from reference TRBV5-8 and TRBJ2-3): EAGVTQSPTHLIKTRGQQATLRCSPISGHTSVYWYQQALGLGLQFLLWYDEGEERNRGNFPPRFSGRQFPNYSSELNVNALELEDSALYLCASSGLQGASADTQYFGPGTRLTVL.